The 26 T cell receptor beta chains below all came from one sample that was sequenced in a study of shared clonotypes between healthy human individuals. The repertoire was sequenced with immunoSEQ multiplex PCR; TCRdb's copy has only in-frame clones and lacks some. This table holds under 750,000 clones, 55% to 75% found once. The sample comprised memory CD4+ T cells sorted from blood. Subset in this sample: CD45RA-negative fraction. The source of these receptors is a woman under 40 in good health.

This clone was seen only a few times. The V and J genes are TRBV14 and TRBJ2-7; 8 bases fit TRBD1. The CDR3 extends over 14 amino acids. Germline loops: CDR1 SGHDN, CDR2 FVKESK. The V and J ends lost 4 bases and 2 bases, in that order; junction bases with no gene match: 4. This CDR3 is CASSLGQGPYEQYF. CDR3 bases: TGTGCCAGCAGCCTTGGACAGGGACCCTACGAGCAGTACTTC.

The chain carries TRBV11-2 and TRBJ1-1, with a tentative D call TRBD1 (6 bases). The CDR3 sequence is 15 residues long. The V end lost 5 bases, the J end lost 5 bases, and 18 bases lay between the germline ends. Germline CDR1 reads SGHAT; CDR2 reads FQNNGV. The CDR3 coding sequence is TGTGCCAGCAGCCCGGAACAGGGAAGGAGGACTGAAGCTTTCTTT. Its translation: CASSPEQGRRTEAFF.

V usage is TRBV19 and J usage is TRBJ1-1; unclear D gene. Trimming shortened V by 2 bases and J by 2 bases, and 12 bases separated the two germline ends. The CDR3 spans 15 residues. Germline CDR1 is LNHDA and CDR2 is SQIVND (reference sequence). The CDR3 nucleotides are TGTGCCAGTAGTATACATAACACCCCTAACACTGAAGCTTTCTTT. This sequence encodes CASSIHNTPNTEAFF.

V usage is TRBV28 and J usage is TRBJ2-7; TRBD2 matches 13 bases. Unmatched junction bases numbered 4, after V lost 6 bases and J lost 5 bases. From germline, CDR1 is MDHEN and CDR2 SYDVKM. The CDR3 is made up of 14 amino acids. CDR3 nucleotides: TGTGCCAGCAGCCTCGGACTAGCGGGAGACGAGCAGTACTTC. This sequence encodes CASSLGLAGDEQYF.

V is TRBV7-9 and J is TRBJ2-5, with no clear D. In germline, CDR1 is SEHNR, CDR2 FQNEAQ (reference sequence). V lost 4 bases, J lost 6 bases, and 9 bases lay in between. The CDR3 is 12 residues long. The CDR3 loop reads CASSSTGQTQYF. CDR3 bases: TGTGCCAGCAGCTCTACCGGTCAGACCCAGTACTTC.

This clone was recorded a few times. The chain joins TRBV18 to TRBJ2-5, with 7 positions matching TRBD2. The length of the CDR3 is 15 residues. The germline CDR1 and CDR2 sequences are KGHSH and LQKENI. The V gene end was trimmed by 0 bases and the J gene end by 2 bases; junction bases not matched to a gene: 3. CDR3 region: CASSPPGGVQETQYF. DNA of the CDR3: TGTGCCAGCTCACCACCGGGAGGGGTACAAGAGACCCAGTACTTC.

This chain uses TRBV19 with TRBJ1-1, with D possibly being TRBD1 (5 bases). Trimming shortened V by 5 bases and J by 0 bases, and 13 bases separated the two germline ends. This CDR3 spans 15 amino acids. Germline V gene data show CDR1 as LNHDA and CDR2 as SQIVND (reference sequence). Written as DNA, the CDR3 is TGTGCCAGTAGTGGACACATATTCATGAACACTGAAGCTTTCTTT. This encodes CASSGHIFMNTEAFF.

The chain links TRBV2 to TRBJ2-1; D is uncertain. Germline V gives CDR1 SNHLY, CDR2 FYNNEI. The CDR3 consists of 12 residues. The V end lost 4 bases, the J end lost 6 bases, and 7 bases lay between the germline ends. CDR3 nucleotide sequence: TGTGCCAGCAGTGGAGTATTCAATGAGCAGTTCTTC. It translates to CASSGVFNEQFF.

The chain recombines TRBV7-2 with TRBJ1-1; D call uncertain. The germline V gene encodes CDR1 SGHTA and CDR2 FQGNSA. V dropped 5 bases and J dropped 5 bases, with 12 bases sitting between them. The CDR3 spans 13 residues. CDR3 DNA sequence: TGTGCCAGCAGCGCTAACTGGAAGACTGAAGCTTTCTTT. The encoded protein is CASSANWKTEAFF.

The chain carries TRBV5-4 and TRBJ2-1; D unclear. The CDR3 is made up of 15 amino acids. Germline CDR1 is SGHNT and CDR2 is YYREEE (reference sequence). Trimming took off 0 bases at V and 0 bases at J, with 7 bases between the two ends. As DNA, the CDR3 is TGTGCCAGCAGCTTGGACTCATCCTCCTACAATGAGCAGTTCTTC. Residues: CASSLDSSSYNEQFF.

This rearrangement joins TRBV7-2 to TRBJ2-1; D perhaps matches TRBD2 (5 bases). The germline V gene encodes CDR1 SGHTA and CDR2 FQGNSA. V was trimmed by 3 bases and J by 3 bases, leaving 15 bases between them. The CDR3 is 16 residues long. This chain's CDR3 is CASSLATSGDYNEQFF. DNA of the CDR3: TGTGCCAGCAGCTTGGCTACGAGCGGAGACTACAATGAGCAGTTCTTC. Filled out from reference TRBV7-2 and TRBJ2-1, the complete variable domain reads GAGVSQSPSNKVTEKGKDVELRCDPISGHTALYWYRQSLGQGLEFLIYFQGNSAPDKSGLPSDRFSAERTGGSVSTLTIQRTQQEDSAVYLCASSLATSGDYNEQFFGPGTRLTVL.

The chain recombines TRBV30 with TRBJ1-5; D is unresolved. Trimming took off 0 bases at V and 4 bases at J, with 4 bases between the two ends. CDR1 and CDR2 from the germline V gene are GTSNPN and SVGIG (reference sequence). The CDR3 totals 12 residues. The chain's CDR3 is CAWSVSNQPQHF. The CDR3 bases are TGTGCCTGGAGTGTCAGTAATCAGCCCCAGCATTTT.

V is TRBV4-2 and J is TRBJ2-7; tentative D call: TRBD2 (6 bases). V was trimmed by 5 bases and J by 4 bases, leaving 18 bases between them. Germline V gene data show CDR1 as LGHNA and CDR2 as YNFKEQ. This CDR3 contains 15 residues. Here the CDR3 reads CASSLKPSVTYEQYF. CDR3 nucleotides: TGTGCCAGCAGCTTAAAGCCTAGCGTGACTTACGAGCAGTACTTC.

V gene TRBV29-1 combines with J gene TRBJ1-5, with D possibly being TRBD1 (5 bases). Germline CDR1 and CDR2: SQVTM and ANQGSEA. The CDR3 spans 14 residues. The V end was cut by 7 bases, the J end by 2 bases, with 15 bases between. CDR3 sequence reads: CSASGGGGNQPQHF. The DNA of the CDR3 is TGCAGCGCAAGCGGGGGTGGGGGCAATCAGCCCCAGCATTTT.

The chain combines TRBV27 with TRBJ2-2; D could derive from TRBD1 or TRBD2 (5 bases each). Trimming shortened V by 0 bases and J by 6 bases, and 17 bases separated the two germline ends. The CDR3 is 17 residues long. CDR1 MNHEY and CDR2 SMNVEV come from the germline V gene (reference sequence). CDR3 coding DNA: TGTGCCAGCAGTTTATCCCGGATTGCCTTGGGGGCCGGGGAGCTGTTTTTT. Encoded protein: CASSLSRIALGAGELFF.

The rearrangement links TRBV11-3 to TRBJ1-6; the D gene is possibly TRBD1 (6 bases). The CDR3 contains 13 residues. Trimming stripped 5 bases from V and 8 bases from J, with 10 bases between. CDR1 and CDR2 from the germline V gene are SGHNT and YENEEA. As DNA, the CDR3 is TGTGCCAGCAGCCGAGGGGGGGATTCACCCCTCCACTTT. Protein product: CASSRGGDSPLHF.

V gene TRBV28 combines with J gene TRBJ1-5; the match to TRBD1 covers 10 bases. Trimming took 6 bases from V and 7 from J; bases not matched to a gene: 15. The CDR3 loop spans 17 amino acids. CDR1 is MDHEN, CDR2 SYDVKM, per germline. CDR3 sequence: CASSPVGAGTGEQPQHF. The CDR3 nucleotides are TGTGCCAGCAGCCCAGTTGGAGCCGGGACAGGGGAACAGCCCCAGCATTTT.

This chain connects TRBV4-1 to TRBJ2-3; TRBD2 matches at 10 bases. The V gene end was trimmed by 1 base and the J gene end by 3 bases; junction bases not matched to a gene: 4. Germline V gene sequence: CDR1 MGHRA, CDR2 YSYEKL. The CDR3 totals 16 residues. CDR3 sequence (DNA): TGCGCCAGCAGCCAAGCGGCTAGCGGGGGTACAGATACGCAGTATTTT. Its protein is CASSQAASGGTDTQYF.

This chain links TRBV5-1 with TRBJ2-1; 9 bases fit TRBD2. The CDR3 is 16 amino acids. V lost 0 bases to trimming and J lost 12 bases; unmatched junction nucleotides: 13. The V gene's germline CDR1 is SGHRS and CDR2 YFSETQ. Written as DNA, the CDR3 is TGCGCCAGCAGCTTGGACTATTCGGCGGGAGGGCTTGCGCAGTTCTTC. This encodes CASSLDYSAGGLAQFF. Together with reference TRBV5-1 and TRBJ2-1, the CDR3 gives the full variable domain: KAGVTQTPRYLIKTRGQQVTLSCSPISGHRSVSWYQQTPGQGLQFLFEYFSETQRNKGNFPGRFSGRQFSNSRSEMNVSTLELGDSALYLCASSLDYSAGGLAQFFGPGTRLTVL.

This clone has only one observation. Additional DNA sequences in this sample encode the identical CDR3. The J gene is TRBJ2-3, the V gene TRBV7-9; D is ambiguous. This CDR3 is 15 amino acids long. The V gene's germline CDR1 is SEHNR and CDR2 FQNEAQ (reference sequence). The V end lost 2 bases, the J end lost 4 bases, and 13 bases lay between the germline ends. The CDR3 region has the DNA TGTGCCAGCAGCTTAACTGGTCCAGGCGCAGATACGCAGTATTTT. This encodes CASSLTGPGADTQYF.

This clone was counted a few times. The chain has TRBV7-2 and TRBJ1-1, with TRBD1 matching 9 bases. The germline CDR1 and CDR2 sequences are SGHTA and FQGNSA. J gave up 5 bases and V 3 bases, and 7 bases lay outside the gene matches. The CDR3 contains 15 residues. CDR3 DNA: TGTGCCAGCAGCTTTGGACAGGGGTTGGGTACTGAAGCTTTCTTT. It encodes CASSFGQGLGTEAFF.

The chain combines TRBV28 with TRBJ1-4; 7 bases align to TRBD1. The germline CDR1 and CDR2 sequences are MDHEN and SYDVKM. This CDR3 contains 14 residues. V trimming: 4 bases; J trimming: 14 bases; junction bases outside the gene matches: 13. The CDR3 nucleotides are TGTGCCAGCAGTTCCGGACAGGATGAGCAGGCCCTGTTTTTT. Translating it yields CASSSGQDEQALFF.

About this clone itself: In the same sample, other DNA sequences code for this CDR3. This chain's CDR3 is CASSETSYEQYF. The CDR3 coding sequence is TGTGCCAGCAGTGAGACATCCTACGAGCAGTACTTC. This chain links TRBV2 with TRBJ2-7; D call uncertain. Germline lookup yields CDR1 SNHLY and CDR2 FYNNEI. Trimming left V 3 bases short and J 1 base short, with 4 bases between. This CDR3 is 12 amino acids long.

This chain links TRBV7-9 with TRBJ2-1; tentative D call: TRBD1 (6 bases). The CDR3 totals 14 residues. Germline V gene sequence: CDR1 SEHNR, CDR2 FQNEAQ (reference sequence). Deletions cut 5 bases from V and 15 bases from J, with 23 bases between. The chain's CDR3 is CASSPYQGPEEWFF. The CDR3 nucleotides read TGTGCCAGCAGCCCCTACCAGGGGCCCGAGGAATGGTTCTTC.

This clone has only a few counts. The chain carries TRBV5-4 and TRBJ2-2, with 11 bases fitting TRBD2. The CDR3 contains 16 residues. CDR1 SGHNT and CDR2 YYREEE come from the germline V gene (reference sequence). Trimming at V came to 2 bases and at J to 6 bases, leaving 6 bases not matched to a gene. CDR3 loop: CASSFLLAGVPGELFF. CDR3 in DNA: TGTGCCAGCAGCTTCTTACTAGCGGGAGTTCCCGGGGAGCTGTTTTTT.

As to this clone: A read error may be the cause here, since a much bigger clone is one base away. In the same sample, other DNA sequences code for this CDR3. The rearrangement links TRBV25-1 to TRBJ2-7; D is perhaps TRBD1 (6 bases). Germline V gene lookup returns CDR1 MGHDK and CDR2 SYGVNS. CDR3 size: 14 residues. The CDR3 reads CASSATGTTYEQYF. The DNA for the CDR3 is TGTGCTAGCAGTGCTACCGGGACAACCTACGAGCAGTACTTC.